Shown below are 4 T cell receptor beta chains from a single sample sequenced in a study of blood T cells in healthy people across ages. Together with a sample-barcoded 5' primer, a J-beta primer mix was included in a second PCR lasting about 6 to 12 cycles. TCRdb recomputed calls from the 5' RACE reads with MiXCR, one row per CDR3 protein. In the table there are fewer than 1.5 million distinct CDR3 sequences, roughly 40% of which are singletons. The sequenced sample was blood. These receptors came from a woman aged 18-29 years in good health.

The chain uses TRBV4-2 and TRBJ2-7; 10 positions agree with TRBD2. CDR3 length equals 13 residues. Per the germline V gene, CDR1 is LGHNA and CDR2 is YNFKEQ. The junction had 7 bases not matched to a gene; V was cut back by 7 bases and J by 7 bases. The CDR3 region has the DNA TGTGCCAGCACTAGCGGGGGAGACAATGAGCAGTACTTC. Translating it yields CASTSGGDNEQYF.

The chain carries TRBV12-3 or TRBV12-4 and TRBJ2-3, with a tentative D call TRBD1 (5 bases). V dropped 3 bases and J dropped 3 bases, with 10 bases sitting between them. This CDR3 contains 14 residues. The CDR3 DNA follows: TGTGCCAGCAGTTTGGACATCCTGACAGATACGCAGTATTTT. Translation: CASSLDILTDTQYF.

This clonotype turned up a few times. V is TRBV12-3 or TRBV12-4 and J is TRBJ2-2; D is ambiguous. V lost 7 bases, J lost 6 bases, and 15 bases lay in between. CDR3 length: 14 amino acids. The CDR3 protein is CASTLAGGAGELFF. In nucleotides, the CDR3 is TGTGCCAGCACCTTAGCCGGTGGCGCCGGGGAGCTGTTTTTT.

This clonotype has more than one count but fewer than ten. The chain joins TRBV15 to TRBJ1-2; D gene uncertain. This CDR3 is 14 amino acids long. The germline CDR1 and CDR2 sequences are LNHNV and YYDKDF (reference sequence). V lost 5 bases and J lost 4, with 14 bases in between. The CDR3 sequence: CATSHSSLPYGYTF. The CDR3, as DNA: TGTGCCACCAGCCATTCCAGTCTTCCCTATGGCTACACCTTC.